This T cell receptor (beta chain) was sequenced for a study of blood T cell repertoires in COVID-19. CDR1 is MNHEY, CDR2 SVGAGI, per germline. V was shortened by 5 bases and J by 7 bases, with 11 bases between the two germline ends. The length of the CDR3 is 12 residues. Original processing notes: Reference gene primer amplification gave estimated nucleated cell counts. TCRdb keeps only in-frame clones here, not all; method: immunoSEQ multiplex PCR. From that table come the V and J calls and clone size; the DNA was used to work out D and trimming. Here the sample spans some 130,000 clones, more than 70% being singletons.

The receptor comes from a man in his fifties or sixties with acute or convalescent COVID-19. The rearrangement links TRBV6-5 to TRBJ1-2; perhaps TRBD1 as D (6 bases). The sequencing sample was made of peripheral blood. DNA for the CDR3: TGTGCCAGCAGTAGGGGGAACGCTGGCTACACCTTC. It encodes CASSRGNAGYTF.